The 21 T cell receptor beta chains listed next were all sequenced from one sample in a study of blood T cell repertoires in COVID-19 (TCRdb year 2020). Libraries were constructed by the immunoSEQ multiplex PCR assay. In its TCRdb copy, this immuneACCESS table keeps in-frame sequences only and misses some clones. Where compared with another copy, unresolved V genes explain less than half of these, and the others have no known cause. Recorded for this sample are approximately 300,000 clones; roughly 90% of them occurred a single time. The biggest ten clones account for 2.6% of the sample. The sample consisted of PBMCs or T cells enriched from blood (not recorded which). The receptors originated from a man aged 55 to 70 who had recovered from COVID-19.

The V gene is TRBV7-8, the J gene TRBJ1-1; D might be TRBD1 (5 bases). The germline CDR1 and CDR2 sequences are SGHVS and FQNEAQ. This CDR3 spans 15 amino acids. The V end was cut by 5 bases, the J end by 2 bases, with 15 bases between. The CDR3 sequence is CASSPSGRTNTEAFF. CDR3 DNA: TGTGCCAGCAGCCCTAGTGGGCGGACAAACACTGAAGCTTTCTTT.

This rearrangement joins TRBV7-9 to TRBJ2-5; 8 bases agree with TRBD2. CDR3 length: 15 amino acids. Trimming at V came to 5 bases and at J to 7 bases, leaving 12 bases not matched to a gene. Germline V gives CDR1 SEHNR, CDR2 FQNEAQ (reference sequence). The CDR3 reads CASSTDGGALGTQYF. CDR3 in DNA: TGTGCCAGCAGCACGGACGGGGGGGCTCTGGGGACCCAGTACTTC.

CDR3 amino acids: CASSPLLYEQYF. The CDR3 bases are TGTGCCAGCAGCCCCTTACTTTACGAGCAGTACTTC. The V and J genes are TRBV7-9 and TRBJ2-7; no reliable D call. Germline V lookup: CDR1 SEHNR, CDR2 FQNEAQ (reference sequence). Trimming pared 5 bases from V and 4 bases from J, leaving 9 bases between. CDR3 length equals 12 residues.

This clone was seen more than once but under ten times. The rearrangement joins TRBV4-1 to TRBJ2-2, with 8 bases that match TRBD1. The CDR3 is made up of 17 amino acids. Germline V gives CDR1 MGHRA, CDR2 YSYEKL. V was pared by 3 bases and J by 6 bases, with 12 bases of the junction left unmatched. The CDR3 DNA follows: TGCGCCAGCAGCCAGAATATCCGGGACAGGTTCCCCGGGGAGCTGTTTTTT. Translated: CASSQNIRDRFPGELFF.

The V call is TRBV2, the J call TRBJ1-2; 7 bases map to TRBD1. From germline, CDR1 is SNHLY and CDR2 FYNNEI. The CDR3 loop spans 15 amino acids. V shed 0 bases and J 8 bases; nucleotides not matched to a gene: 9. In DNA, the CDR3 is TGTGCCAGCAGTGAAGCCCCTGGAGGGGGCGACGGCTACACCTTC. It specifies CASSEAPGGGDGYTF.

This clone showed up just a few times. The rearrangement links TRBV30 to TRBJ1-1, with a possible D match to TRBD1 (6 bases). The ends were cut back, 2 bases at V and 1 base at J, with 11 bases in the middle. The germline gives CDR1 GTSNPN, CDR2 SVGIG (reference sequence). The CDR3 is 14 amino acids. CDR3 nucleotides: TGTGCCTGGAGTCACGGACAGAAGAACACTGAAGCTTTCTTT. Translating it yields CAWSHGQKNTEAFF.

This chain uses TRBV4-3 with TRBJ2-1; tentative D call: TRBD2 (6 bases). CDR1 is LGHNA and CDR2 is YSLEER in the germline V gene. This CDR3 is built from 14 residues. Trimming took 3 bases from V and 9 from J, leaving 15 bases between them. In DNA, the CDR3 is TGCGCCAGCAGCCACACCCCTGGAGGGCGTGAGCAGTTCTTC. Protein: CASSHTPGGREQFF.

The chain recombines TRBV11-3 with TRBJ1-1, with TRBD1 matching over 12 bases. Trimming removed 0 bases from V and 0 bases from J; junction bases left unmatched: 11. The CDR3 loop spans 20 amino acids. Germline values: CDR1 SGHNT, CDR2 YENEEA. The CDR3 sequence is CASSLDLRDRGQKMNTEAFF. The CDR3 DNA follows: TGTGCCAGCAGCTTAGATCTTAGGGACAGGGGGCAGAAGATGAACACTGAAGCTTTCTTT.

The V and J genes are TRBV14 and TRBJ1-6; D not certain. This CDR3 spans 12 amino acids. V was pared by 4 bases and J by 11 bases, with 9 bases between. Germline V lookup: CDR1 SGHDN, CDR2 FVKESK. CDR3 protein: CASSPGSTPLHF. CDR3 nucleotides: TGTGCCAGCAGCCCCGGGTCGACACCCCTCCACTTT. The entire variable domain, with the rest obtained from reference TRBV14 and TRBJ1-6, is as follows: EAGVTQFPSHSVIEKGQTVTLRCDPISGHDNLYWYRRVMGKEIKFLLHFVKESKQDESGMPNNRFLAERTGGTYSTLKVQPAELEDSGVYFCASSPGSTPLHFGNGTRLTVT.

The chain recombines TRBV4-3 with TRBJ1-2; 8 bases fit TRBD1. The CDR3 sequence is 15 residues long. Per the germline V gene, CDR1 is LGHNA and CDR2 is YSLEER. V was pared by 3 bases and J by 8 bases, with 11 bases of the junction left unmatched. The CDR3 nucleotides are TGCGCCAGCAGCCAGGATATCAGGGGGCGCGAAGGCTACACCTTC. Protein sequence: CASSQDIRGREGYTF.

The chain has TRBV7-2 and TRBJ1-5, with TRBD1 identical over 7 bases. The V segment lost 1 base and the J segment 9 bases; nucleotides outside the gene matches: 9. The CDR3 covers 15 residues. Germline assignment: CDR1 SGHTA and CDR2 FQGNSA. Here the CDR3 reads CASSLEGTVTRPQHF. The CDR3 DNA follows: TGTGCCAGCAGCTTAGAGGGGACAGTAACACGGCCCCAGCATTTT.

This clone was counted a single time. V and J are TRBV3-1 (or the pseudogene TRBV3-2) and TRBJ2-6; possibly TRBD1 for D (5 bases). There are 16 residues in the CDR3. Germline V gene data show CDR1 as LGHDT and CDR2 as YNNKEL (reference sequence). V was pared by 4 bases and J by 4 bases, with 14 bases between. CDR3 sequence reads: CASSRTTGSGANVLTF. The CDR3 DNA reads TGTGCCAGCAGCCGCACCACAGGATCAGGGGCCAACGTCCTGACTTTC.

V usage is TRBV9 and J usage is TRBJ1-2, with a weak D call TRBD1 (6 bases). The CDR3 totals 14 residues. V was shortened by 0 bases and J by 8 bases, with 14 bases between the two germline ends. The V gene's germline CDR1 is SGDLS and CDR2 YYNGEE. CDR3 sequence (DNA): TGTGCCAGCAGCGTAGAGGGCAGGGGCGACGGCTACACCTTC. Amino acid sequence: CASSVEGRGDGYTF.

The V and J genes are TRBV25-1 and TRBJ2-3; 7 nucleotides align to TRBD1. V dropped 1 base and J dropped 6; count of bases not matched to a gene: 10. The CDR3 runs to 16 residues. Germline V gives CDR1 MGHDK, CDR2 SYGVNS. The CDR3 spells CASSESPGGREDTQYF. The CDR3 DNA is TGTGCCAGCAGTGAATCGCCAGGGGGAAGAGAGGATACGCAGTATTTT.

J is TRBJ2-5 and V is TRBV7-6, with D perhaps matching TRBD1 (5 bases). Trimming removed 5 bases from V and 5 bases from J, with 12 bases in between. Germline assignment: CDR1 SGHVS and CDR2 FNYEAQ. This CDR3 has 13 residues. The CDR3 DNA is TGTGCCAGCAGCCCCAGGGTGACGGAGACCCAGTACTTC. Translating it yields CASSPRVTETQYF.

The chain uses TRBV12-3 or TRBV12-4 and TRBJ2-1, with unresolved D. The CDR3 spans 11 residues. Deletions cut 6 bases from V and 6 bases from J, with 6 bases between. CDR3 amino acids: CASSRVNEQFF. The DNA for the CDR3 is TGTGCCAGCAGCCGAGTCAATGAGCAGTTCTTC.

The genes are TRBV13 and TRBJ2-7; 10 bases agree with TRBD1. V lost 4 bases, J lost 7 bases, and 7 bases stayed unmatched. This CDR3 spans 14 amino acids. Per germline, CDR1 PRHDT and CDR2 FYEKMQ (reference sequence). The CDR3 sequence: CASSWRQGAHEQYF. For the CDR3, the DNA is TGTGCCAGCAGCTGGAGACAGGGGGCCCATGAGCAGTACTTC.

A single count supports this clone. The chain links TRBV4-1 to TRBJ1-5, with 10 positions matching TRBD1. Per germline, CDR1 MGHRA and CDR2 YSYEKL. The CDR3 sequence is 15 residues long. V shed 4 bases and J 5 bases; nucleotides not matched to a gene: 5. The CDR3 loop is CASSRGQGEYQPQHF. As DNA, the CDR3 is TGCGCCAGCAGCCGCGGACAGGGGGAATATCAGCCCCAGCATTTT.

The chain joins TRBV20-1 to TRBJ1-2; a weak D match, TRBD1 (5 bases). Germline V gene lookup returns CDR1 DFQATT and CDR2 SNEGSKA (reference sequence). The V end lost 5 bases, the J end lost 12 bases, and 16 bases lay between the germline ends. The CDR3 has 11 residues. This CDR3 reads CSAEPPGLHTF. The CDR3 nucleotides read TGCAGTGCTGAGCCCCCGGGACTCCACACCTTC.

The chain recombines TRBV24-1 with TRBJ2-5, with no clear D. The CDR3 runs 12 residues. V was trimmed by 5 bases and J by 7 bases, leaving 10 bases between them. Germline V gene data show CDR1 as KGHDR and CDR2 as SFDVKD. The CDR3: CATSGPHGTQYF. DNA for the CDR3: TGTGCCACCAGTGGCCCTCACGGGACCCAGTACTTC.

The genes are TRBV10-1 and TRBJ1-6, with a tentative D call TRBD1 (5 bases). This CDR3 comprises 16 residues. Germline values: CDR1 WNHNN, CDR2 SYGVQD (reference sequence). V lost 0 bases and J 4 bases, leaving 10 bases between the germline ends. This chain's CDR3 is CASSESWYRYNSPLHF. The CDR3 DNA reads as TGCGCCAGCAGTGAGTCGTGGTACAGGTATAATTCACCCCTCCACTTT.